A selection of T cell receptor beta chains follows, all from one sample in a study of T cell repertoires in cytomegalovirus infection. These receptors' targets are unknown. TCRdb recomputed calls from the reads with MiXCR, one row per CDR3 protein. This table has about 900,000 distinct CDR3 sequences, more than 25% appearing once. Specimen: cultured CD8+ T cells from PBMCs, collected from culture after CMV antigen stimulation. The source of these receptors is a human donor in good health (CMV status not recorded). Some clones in this sample may be carry-over from other donors' samples. CDR3s include the opening cysteine and the closing phenylalanine or tryptophan. The D gene is left open where the match is weak. Only some rows state a clone size, as once, few, many or a class for expanded clones.

d_gene | abundance | j_gene | v_gene | CDR3aa | CDR3nt
NA | few | TRBJ1-4 | TRBV6-1 | CASSEPPPGAKLFF | TGTGCCAGCAGTGAACCGCCCCCGGGCGCCAAACTGTTTTTT
NA | few | TRBJ1-2 | TRBV12-3/TRBV12-4 | CASSATGSYGYTF | TGTGCCAGCAGTGCTACAGGGTCCTATGGCTACACCTTC
TRBD2 | NA | TRBJ2-1 | TRBV4-1 | CASRSGTSGNNEQFF | TGCGCCAGCCGATCCGGGACTAGCGGCAACAATGAGCAGTTCTTC
NA | many | TRBJ2-5 | TRBV27 | CASSFFGSQETQYF | TGTGCCAGCAGTTTCTTCGGATCACAAGAGACCCAGTACTTC
TRBD2 | many | TRBJ2-3 | TRBV7-9 | CASSSVAGALRSEKDTQYF | TGTGCCAGCAGCTCCGTAGCGGGGGCCCTAAGAAGTGAGAAAGATACGCAGTATTTT
TRBD2 | NA | TRBJ2-1 | TRBV4-1 | CASSQDAGRGGNEQFF | TGCGCCAGCAGCCAAGATGCGGGGCGGGGGGGAAATGAGCAGTTCTTC
TRBD1 | NA | TRBJ2-3 | TRBV12-5 | CASGLAGQGDLGDTQYF | TGTGCTAGTGGTTTGGCGGGACAGGGGGATTTAGGAGATACGCAGTATTTT
NA | NA | TRBJ1-3 | TRBV6-6 | CASSHRKTSGNTIYF | TGTGCCAGCAGTCACAGAAAAACCTCTGGAAACACCATATATTTT
TRBD2 | NA | TRBJ2-1 | TRBV6-2/TRBV6-3 | CASRTGGALNEQFF | TGTGCCAGCAGAACCGGGGGGGCCCTCAATGAGCAGTTCTTC
NA | few | TRBJ2-6 | TRBV4-3 | CASSLTSPWRDTSSGANVLTF | TGCGCCAGCAGCCTTACAAGCCCTTGGCGGGACACTAGCTCTGGGGCCAACGTCCTGACTTTC
NA | few | TRBJ2-5 | TRBV28 | CASSKRGGRETQYF | TGTGCCAGCAGTAAGCGCGGAGGCCGAGAGACCCAGTACTTC
NA | NA | TRBJ2-5 | TRBV6-5 | CASSELEEETQYF | TGTGCCAGCAGTGAACTAGAAGAAGAGACCCAGTACTTC
TRBD1 | few | TRBJ2-1 | TRBV6-5 | CASKGTDYNEQFF | TGTGCCAGCAAGGGGACAGATTACAATGAGCAGTTCTTC
NA | NA | TRBJ2-2 | TRBV19 | CASSILDSKLFF | TGTGCCAGTAGTATTTTGGACAGCAAGCTGTTTTTT
NA | NA | TRBJ1-5 | TRBV7-8 | CASSSSGRFYQPQHF | TGTGCCAGCAGCAGCAGCGGGCGTTTTTATCAGCCCCAGCATTTT
TRBD1 | NA | TRBJ1-1 | TRBV13 | CASSLGGTVVTEAFF | TGTGCCAGCAGCTTGGGGGGGACAGTCGTTACTGAAGCTTTCTTT
NA | once | TRBJ1-4 | TRBV4-1 | CASSQDGGEKLFF | TGTGCCAGCAGCCAAGATGGGGGTGAAAAACTGTTTTTT
NA | many | TRBJ2-3 | TRBV12-5 | CASGLVPEVTQYF | TGTGCTAGTGGTTTGGTACCCGAGGTTACGCAGTATTTT
NA | NA | TRBJ2-2 | TRBV12-3/TRBV12-4 | CASSLFWNTGELFF | TGTGCCAGCAGTTTATTTTGGAACACCGGGGAGCTGTTTTTT
NA | NA | TRBJ2-1 | TRBV7-6 | CASSLDGPVPVAYNEQFF | TGTGCCAGCAGCTTAGATGGCCCCGTCCCGGTTGCCTACAATGAGCAGTTCTTC
TRBD1 | NA | TRBJ1-4 | TRBV28 | CASSFPSTGRREKLFF | TGTGCCAGCAGTTTCCCATCGACAGGGCGGCGGGAAAAACTGTTTTTT
NA | NA | TRBJ1-5 | TRBV27 | CASRSTDNQPQHF | TGTGCCAGTAGGTCAACCGACAATCAGCCCCAGCATTTT
NA | NA | TRBJ2-3 | TRBV20-1 | CSARKENTDTQYF | TGCAGTGCTAGAAAAGAGAACACAGATACGCAGTATTTT